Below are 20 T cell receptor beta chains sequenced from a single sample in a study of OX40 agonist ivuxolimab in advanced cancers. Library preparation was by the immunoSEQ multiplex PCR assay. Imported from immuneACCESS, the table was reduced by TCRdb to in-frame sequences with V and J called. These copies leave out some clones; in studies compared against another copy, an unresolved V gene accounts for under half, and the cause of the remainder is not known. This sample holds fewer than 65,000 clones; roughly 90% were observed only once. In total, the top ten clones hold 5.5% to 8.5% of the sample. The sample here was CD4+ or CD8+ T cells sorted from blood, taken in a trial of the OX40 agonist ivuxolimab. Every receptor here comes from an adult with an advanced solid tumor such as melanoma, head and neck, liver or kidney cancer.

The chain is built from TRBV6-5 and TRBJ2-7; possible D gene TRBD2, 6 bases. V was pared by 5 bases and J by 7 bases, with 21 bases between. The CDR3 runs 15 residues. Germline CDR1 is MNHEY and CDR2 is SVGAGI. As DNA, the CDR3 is TGTGCCAGCAGTCGAGCCCCCGCGGGGAATCGGGAGCAGTACTTC. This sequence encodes CASSRAPAGNREQYF.

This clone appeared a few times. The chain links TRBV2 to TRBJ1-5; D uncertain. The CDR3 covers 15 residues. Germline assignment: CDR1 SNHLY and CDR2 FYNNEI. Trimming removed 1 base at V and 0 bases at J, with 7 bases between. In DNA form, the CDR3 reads TGTGCCAGCAGTGAAGGCAGCTATAGCAATCAGCCCCAGCATTTT. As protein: CASSEGSYSNQPQHF. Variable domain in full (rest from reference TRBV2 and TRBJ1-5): EPEVTQTPSHQVTQMGQEVILRCVPISNHLYFYWYRQILGQKVEFLVSFYNNEISEKSEIFDDQFSVERPDGSNFTLKIRSTKLEDSAMYFCASSEGSYSNQPQHFGDGTRLSIL.

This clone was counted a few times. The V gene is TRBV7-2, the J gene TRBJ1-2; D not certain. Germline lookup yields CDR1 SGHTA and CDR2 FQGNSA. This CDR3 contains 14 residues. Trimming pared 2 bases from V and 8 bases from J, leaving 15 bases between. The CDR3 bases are TGTGCCAGCAGCTTAATGAGCGGGAGTGAGGGCTACACCTTC. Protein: CASSLMSGSEGYTF.

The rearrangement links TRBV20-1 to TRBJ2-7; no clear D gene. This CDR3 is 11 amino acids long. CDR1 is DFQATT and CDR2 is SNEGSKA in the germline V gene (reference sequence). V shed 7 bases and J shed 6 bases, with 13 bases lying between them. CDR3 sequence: CSVHLAPEQYF. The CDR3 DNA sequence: TGCAGTGTCCATCTCGCCCCCGAGCAGTACTTC.

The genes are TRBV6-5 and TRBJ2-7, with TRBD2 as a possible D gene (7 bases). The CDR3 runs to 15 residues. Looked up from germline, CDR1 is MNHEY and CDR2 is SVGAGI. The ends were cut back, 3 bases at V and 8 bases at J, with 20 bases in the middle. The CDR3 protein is CASSYILRGARKQYF. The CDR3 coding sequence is TGTGCCAGCAGTTATATTCTTCGGGGGGCTCGCAAGCAGTACTTC.

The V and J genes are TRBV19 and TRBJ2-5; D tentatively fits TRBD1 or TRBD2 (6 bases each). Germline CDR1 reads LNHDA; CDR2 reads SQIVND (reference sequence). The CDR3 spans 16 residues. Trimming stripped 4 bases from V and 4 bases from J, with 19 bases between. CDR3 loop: CASSTLLRGGGETQYF. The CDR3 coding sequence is TGTGCCAGTAGTACCTTGCTCAGGGGAGGTGGAGAGACCCAGTACTTC.

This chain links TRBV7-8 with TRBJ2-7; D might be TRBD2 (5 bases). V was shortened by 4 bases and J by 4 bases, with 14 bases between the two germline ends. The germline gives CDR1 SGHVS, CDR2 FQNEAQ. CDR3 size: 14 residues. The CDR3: CASSSGEIDYEQYF. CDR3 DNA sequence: TGTGCCAGCAGCTCCGGGGAAATTGATTACGAGCAGTACTTC.

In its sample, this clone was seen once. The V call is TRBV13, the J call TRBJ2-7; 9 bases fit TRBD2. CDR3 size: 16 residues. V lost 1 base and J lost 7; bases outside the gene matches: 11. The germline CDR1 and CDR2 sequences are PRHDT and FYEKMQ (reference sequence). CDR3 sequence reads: CASSLEPAGGRGEQYF. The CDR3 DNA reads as TGTGCCAGCAGCTTAGAGCCAGCGGGAGGTAGGGGGGAGCAGTACTTC.

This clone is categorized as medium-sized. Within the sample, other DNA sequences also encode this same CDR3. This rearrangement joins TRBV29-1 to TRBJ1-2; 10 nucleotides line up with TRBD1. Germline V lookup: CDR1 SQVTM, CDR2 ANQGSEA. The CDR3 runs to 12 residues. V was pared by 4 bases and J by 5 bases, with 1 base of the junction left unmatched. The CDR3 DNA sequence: TGCAGCGTTGGGGGACAGGGGTATGGCTACACCTTC. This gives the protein CSVGGQGYGYTF.

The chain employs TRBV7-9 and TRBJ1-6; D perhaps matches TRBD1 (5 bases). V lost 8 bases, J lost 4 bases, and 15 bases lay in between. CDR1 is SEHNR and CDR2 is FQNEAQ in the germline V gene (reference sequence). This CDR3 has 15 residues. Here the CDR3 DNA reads TGTGCCAGCGGCGCAGAGGGGCCGTATAATTCACCCCTCCACTTT. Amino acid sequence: CASGAEGPYNSPLHF.

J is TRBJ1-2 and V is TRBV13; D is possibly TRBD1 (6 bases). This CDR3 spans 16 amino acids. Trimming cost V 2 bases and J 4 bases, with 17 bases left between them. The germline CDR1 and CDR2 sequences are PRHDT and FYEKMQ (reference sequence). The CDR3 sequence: CASSLLSAQGGYGYTF. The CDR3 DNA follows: TGTGCCAGCAGCTTACTCTCAGCACAGGGCGGCTATGGCTACACCTTC.

In DNA form, the CDR3 reads TGCGCCAGCAGGGGTGGTGGAGATACGCAGTATTTT. Translating gives CASRGGGDTQYF. V and J are TRBV5-1 and TRBJ2-3; D not certain. CDR3 length equals 12 residues. Trimming shortened V by 5 bases and J by 5 bases, and 9 bases separated the two germline ends. Germline V lookup: CDR1 SGHRS, CDR2 YFSETQ.

CDR3 DNA: TGCGCCAGCAGTGCCGGACAGGCTTACGAGCAGTACTTC. This translates into CASSAGQAYEQYF. V gene TRBV10-1 combines with J gene TRBJ2-7, with TRBD1 matching over 7 bases. Per the germline V gene, CDR1 is WNHNN and CDR2 is SYGVQD (reference sequence). The ends lost 4 bases at V and 4 bases at J; junction bases unmatched: 4. This CDR3 is 13 amino acids long.

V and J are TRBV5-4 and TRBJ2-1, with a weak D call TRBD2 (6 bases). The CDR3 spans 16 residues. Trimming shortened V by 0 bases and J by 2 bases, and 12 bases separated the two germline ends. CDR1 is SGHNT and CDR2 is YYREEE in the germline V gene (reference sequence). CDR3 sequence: CASSLDPGEAYNEQFF. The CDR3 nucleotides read TGTGCCAGCAGCTTGGATCCGGGAGAGGCCTACAATGAGCAGTTCTTC.

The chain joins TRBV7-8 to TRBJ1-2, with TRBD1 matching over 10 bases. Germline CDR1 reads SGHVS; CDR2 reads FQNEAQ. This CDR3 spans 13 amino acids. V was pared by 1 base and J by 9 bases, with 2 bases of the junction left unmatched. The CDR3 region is CASSLGTGGSYTF. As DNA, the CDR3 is TGTGCCAGCAGCTTAGGGACAGGGGGAAGCTACACCTTC.

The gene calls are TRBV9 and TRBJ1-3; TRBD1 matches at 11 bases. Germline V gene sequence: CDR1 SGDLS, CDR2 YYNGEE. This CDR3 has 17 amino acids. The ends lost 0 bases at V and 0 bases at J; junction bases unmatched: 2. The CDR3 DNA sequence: TGTGCCAGCAGCGTAGGGACAGGGGGCGCCTCTGGAAACACCATATATTTT. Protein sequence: CASSVGTGGASGNTIYF.

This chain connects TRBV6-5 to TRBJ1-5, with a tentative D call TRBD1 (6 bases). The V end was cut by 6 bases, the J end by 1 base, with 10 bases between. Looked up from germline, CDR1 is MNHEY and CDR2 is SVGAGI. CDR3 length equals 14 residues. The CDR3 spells CASRPGHSNQPQHF. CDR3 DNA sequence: TGTGCCAGCAGACCGGGACACAGCAATCAGCCCCAGCATTTT.

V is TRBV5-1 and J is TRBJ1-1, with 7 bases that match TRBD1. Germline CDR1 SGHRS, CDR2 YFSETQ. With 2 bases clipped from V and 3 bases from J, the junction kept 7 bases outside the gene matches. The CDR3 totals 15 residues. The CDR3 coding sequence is TGCGCCAGCAGCTTCGAGACAGGGTTAGACACTGAAGCTTTCTTT. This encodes CASSFETGLDTEAFF.

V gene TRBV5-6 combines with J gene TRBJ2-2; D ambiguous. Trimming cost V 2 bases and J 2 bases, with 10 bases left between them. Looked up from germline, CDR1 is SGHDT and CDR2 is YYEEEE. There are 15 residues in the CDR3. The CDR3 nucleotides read TGTGCCAGCAGCTTCGTCAGGAGAAACACCGGGGAGCTGTTTTTT. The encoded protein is CASSFVRRNTGELFF.

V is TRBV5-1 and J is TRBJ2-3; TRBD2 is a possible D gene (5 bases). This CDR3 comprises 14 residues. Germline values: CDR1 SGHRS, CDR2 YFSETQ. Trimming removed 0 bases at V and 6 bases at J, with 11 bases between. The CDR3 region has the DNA TGCGCCAGCAGCTTGGGGGTCACGGGGGATACGCAGTATTTT. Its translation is CASSLGVTGDTQYF.